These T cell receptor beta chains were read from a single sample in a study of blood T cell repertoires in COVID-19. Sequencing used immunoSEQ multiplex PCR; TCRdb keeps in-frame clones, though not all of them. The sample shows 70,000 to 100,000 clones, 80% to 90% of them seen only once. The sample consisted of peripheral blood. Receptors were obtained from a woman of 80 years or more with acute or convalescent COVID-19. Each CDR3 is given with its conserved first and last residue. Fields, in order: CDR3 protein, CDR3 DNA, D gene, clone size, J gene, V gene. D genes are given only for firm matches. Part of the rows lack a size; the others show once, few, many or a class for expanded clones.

CASSPPGGTEAFF,TGTGCCAGCTCACCACCCGGGGGCACTGAAGCTTTCTTT,-,-,TRBJ1-1,TRBV18
CAGSVGGTNTGELFF,TGTGCCGGTTCAGTGGGGGGGACGAACACCGGGGAGCTGTTTTTT,TRBD2,few,TRBJ2-2,TRBV28
CASSSDAALNSPLHF,TGTGCCAGCAGCTCCGACGCGGCCCTTAATTCACCCCTCCACTTT,-,-,TRBJ1-6,TRBV11-3
CASSQVQGSGGAKETQYF,TGTGCCAGCAGCCAAGTGCAGGGTAGCGGGGGGGCTAAAGAGACCCAGTACTTC,TRBD2,-,TRBJ2-5,TRBV3-1/TRBV3-2
CATSRDRQGSFTDTQYF,TGTGCCACCAGCAGAGATCGACAGGGCAGTTTCACAGATACGCAGTATTTT,TRBD1,few,TRBJ2-3,TRBV15
CASSRFKETAPTDTQYF,TGTGCCAGCTCACGCTTCAAGGAGACAGCTCCCACAGATACGCAGTATTTT,-,-,TRBJ2-3,TRBV18
CASSRRQAMNTGELFF,TGTGCCAGCAGCCGTAGACAGGCAATGAACACCGGGGAGCTGTTTTTT,-,once,TRBJ2-2,TRBV14
CASSPEGVGSPLHF,TGTGCCAGCAGCCCCGAGGGGGTAGGTTCACCCCTCCACTTT,-,-,TRBJ1-6,TRBV7-3
CASRDRGYEQYF,TGTGCCAGCCGGGACAGGGGCTACGAGCAGTACTTC,TRBD1,few,TRBJ2-7,TRBV6-5
CASRRRGITGELFF,TGTGCCAGCAGGAGGCGGGGCATCACCGGGGAGCTGTTTTTT,-,once,TRBJ2-2,TRBV5-8
CASSSATGTDIQYF,TGTGCCAGCAGCTCCGCGACAGGGACCGACATTCAGTACTTC,TRBD1,-,TRBJ2-4,TRBV11-1
CASSATQGGDSPLHF,TGTGCCAGCAGCGCTACACAGGGTGGTGATTCACCCCTCCACTTT,-,-,TRBJ1-6,TRBV9
CSVEGWDRASGYTF,TGCAGCGTTGAAGGGTGGGACAGAGCTTCTGGCTACACCTTC,TRBD1,-,TRBJ1-2,TRBV29-1
CASSEGTSLSTDTQYF,TGTGCCAGCAGCGAGGGGACATCCCTTAGCACAGATACGCAGTATTTT,-,-,TRBJ2-3,TRBV9
CASRGSDRATEQFF,TGTGCCAGCAGAGGATCTGACAGGGCGACTGAGCAGTTCTTC,TRBD1,-,TRBJ2-1,TRBV9